This T cell receptor beta chain was retrieved from a study of blood T cell repertoires in COVID-19. Clones were sequenced by immunoSEQ multiplex PCR, and TCRdb holds only the in-frame ones, with some missing. The sample carries 50,000 to 75,000 clones, over 85% recorded once. Trimming cost V 2 bases and J 5 bases; bases outside gene matches: 3. CDR1 is SGDLS, CDR2 YYNGEE, per germline. This CDR3 comprises 14 residues. The TCR sequence derives from a man in his 70s with active COVID-19. Sequenced: peripheral blood. The chain couples TRBV9 to TRBJ2-5; TRBD2 aligns across 10 bases. CDR3 protein: CASSVRTSGETQYF. The CDR3 DNA reads TGTGCCAGCAGCGTCCGGACTAGCGGTGAGACCCAGTACTTC.